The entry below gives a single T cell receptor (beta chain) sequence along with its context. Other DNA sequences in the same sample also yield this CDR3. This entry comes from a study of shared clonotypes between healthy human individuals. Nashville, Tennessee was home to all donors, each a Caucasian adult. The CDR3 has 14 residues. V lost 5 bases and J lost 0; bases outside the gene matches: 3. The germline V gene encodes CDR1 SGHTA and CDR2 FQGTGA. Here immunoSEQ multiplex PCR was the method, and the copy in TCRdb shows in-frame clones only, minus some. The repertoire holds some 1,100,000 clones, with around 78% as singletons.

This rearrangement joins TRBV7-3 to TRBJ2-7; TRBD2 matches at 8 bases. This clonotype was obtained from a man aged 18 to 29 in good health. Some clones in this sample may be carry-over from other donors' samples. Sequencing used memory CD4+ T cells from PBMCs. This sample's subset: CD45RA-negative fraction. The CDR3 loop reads CASSLSGSSYEQYF. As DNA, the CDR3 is TGTGCCAGCAGCCTAAGCGGGAGCTCCTACGAGCAGTACTTC.